This TCR beta chain emerged from a study of tumor-infiltrating lymphocytes in primary liver carcinoma. Study-level findings and limits: Overlap in tumor-adjacent and tumor-blood pairs fell below that of tumor region pairs. A small share of top clones, only about 7-24%, was found in all five tumor regions.

With a constant-region primer, TCR beta cDNA was made from 450 to 550 ng of total RNA. TCR beta libraries came from three nested multiplex PCR rounds using slightly modified ARM-PCR. The first two PCR rounds, roughly 9 cycles each, used TRBV1-TRBV30 forward primers and a C-beta reverse primer. Each CDR3 protein is one row after TCRdb ran MiXCR on the multiplex PCR reads. This sample carries 100,000 or so distinct CDR3 sequences, about 62% of them seen once, and the ten largest clones take 10% to 15%. With V trimmed by 2 bases and J by 9 bases, 12 bases remained unmatched. Looked up from germline, CDR1 is MGHRA and CDR2 is YSYEKL. This CDR3 has 17 residues. Points on this clonotype: Its antigen is not identified.

Extraction of RNA together with DNA used roughly 18-32 mg of unsorted bulk tissue. Surgeons resected the patients' primary liver carcinomas. Patients carried chronic HBV infection without prior treatment. The chain combines TRBV4-1 with TRBJ2-1; 11 bases align to TRBD2. The source is a woman in her sixties with primary liver carcinoma and hepatitis B virus infection. Sequencing used liver tumor tissue from sampling region 2. Subset noted: tumor region T2, inferior pole. For the CDR3, the DNA is TGCGCCAGCAGCCAACCCAAACTAGCGGGGGATATTAGTGAGCAGTTCTTC. Protein product: CASSQPKLAGDISEQFF.